Presented here are 14 T cell receptor beta chains from one specimen sequenced in a study of T cell responses to AZD1222 COVID-19 vaccine. Sequencing used immunoSEQ multiplex PCR; TCRdb keeps in-frame clones, though not all of them. The table records some 140,000 clones, 91% of them present only once. Sequences were derived from peripheral blood, sampled on day 0 of AZD1222 vaccination. These receptor sequences come from an adult in good health.

This clone turned up a few times. The genes are TRBV27 and TRBJ1-6; weak D call: TRBD1 (5 bases). The CDR3 has 16 amino acids. Trimming removed 5 bases at V and 2 bases at J, with 13 bases between. Per the germline V gene, CDR1 is MNHEY and CDR2 is SMNVEV (reference sequence). DNA for the CDR3: TGTGCCAGCAGTCTCGGCCGGGGCACCTATAATTCACCCCTCCACTTT. Its protein product is CASSLGRGTYNSPLHF.

This chain uses TRBV6-5 with TRBJ2-7; D may correspond to TRBD1 or TRBD2 (5 bases each). CDR3 length equals 14 residues. The germline V gene encodes CDR1 MNHEY and CDR2 SVGAGI. Trimming removed 6 bases at V and 0 bases at J, with 12 bases between. The CDR3 region is CASRRDRGSYEQYF. The CDR3 coding sequence is TGTGCCAGCAGAAGGGACCGAGGCTCCTACGAGCAGTACTTC.

This clone showed up just a few times. The chain uses TRBV27 and TRBJ2-1; perhaps D is TRBD1 or TRBD2 (5 bases each). There are 14 residues in the CDR3. The germline gives CDR1 MNHEY, CDR2 SMNVEV (reference sequence). V lost 6 bases and J lost 6, with 15 bases in between. CDR3 sequence (DNA): TGTGCCAGCAGCCCCCCGGGACCGAGCAATGAGCAGTTCTTC. As protein: CASSPPGPSNEQFF.

The CDR3 DNA reads TGTGCCAGCACCGCCGGCCAGGGAGGAGCTTTCTTT. It specifies CASTAGQGGAFF. The V call is TRBV6-5, the J call TRBJ1-1, with D possibly matching TRBD1 (5 bases). The CDR3 runs 12 residues. Germline-derived CDR1 and CDR2 are MNHEY and SVGAGI. Trimming removed 7 bases at V and 10 bases at J, with 16 bases between.

The V call is TRBV2, the J call TRBJ2-3, with a possible D match to TRBD2 (5 bases). This CDR3 region has 12 residues. Germline V gene data show CDR1 as SNHLY and CDR2 as FYNNEI. V was shortened by 5 bases and J by 4 bases, with 7 bases between the two germline ends. CDR3 nucleotides: TGTGCCAGCAGTTATAGCGCAGATACGCAGTATTTT. As protein: CASSYSADTQYF.

This chain links TRBV5-1 with TRBJ1-4; 12 nucleotides match TRBD1. This CDR3 spans 15 amino acids. Germline CDR1 SGHRS, CDR2 YFSETQ. The junction had 0 bases not matched to a gene; V was cut back by 0 bases and J by 6 bases. CDR3 amino acids: CASSLGDRGHEKLFF. CDR3 DNA sequence: TGCGCCAGCAGCTTGGGGGACAGGGGGCATGAAAAACTGTTTTTT.

This clone was counted once. CDR3 nucleotide sequence: TGCGCCAGCAGCTTGGGGGTTAGGGCCCCCGCGCAGTACTTC. Its translation is CASSLGVRAPAQYF. The V and J genes are TRBV5-1 and TRBJ2-7; D unclear. CDR1 SGHRS and CDR2 YFSETQ come from the germline V gene. This CDR3 has 14 amino acids. The ends were cut back, 0 bases at V and 9 bases at J, with 16 bases in the middle. Full variable domain (outside the CDR3, taken from reference TRBV5-1 and TRBJ2-7): KAGVTQTPRYLIKTRGQQVTLSCSPISGHRSVSWYQQTPGQGLQFLFEYFSETQRNKGNFPGRFSGRQFSNSRSEMNVSTLELGDSALYLCASSLGVRAPAQYFGPGTRLTVT.

This chain uses TRBV4-1 with TRBJ1-1; 8 bases align to TRBD1. Germline CDR1 is MGHRA and CDR2 is YSYEKL. The CDR3 consists of 14 residues. After removal of 3 bases from V and 7 bases from J, the junction contained 7 bases not matched to a gene. The CDR3 DNA sequence: TGCGCCAGCAGCCAGTACAGGGGGTACGGTGAAGCTTTCTTT. It encodes CASSQYRGYGEAFF.

This chain connects TRBV19 to TRBJ1-6, with D perhaps TRBD1 (6 bases). Trimming pared 5 bases from V and 7 bases from J, leaving 12 bases between. This CDR3 spans 14 amino acids. The germline CDR1 and CDR2 sequences are LNHDA and SQIVND (reference sequence). For the CDR3, the DNA is TGTGCCAGTAGTTGGGCAGGGGCCAATTCACCCCTCCACTTT. Translated: CASSWAGANSPLHF. Drawing the rest from reference TRBV19 and TRBJ1-6, the complete variable domain is DGGITQSPKYLFRKEGQNVTLSCEQNLNHDAMYWYRQDPGQGLRLIYYSQIVNDFQKGDIAEGYSVSREKKESFPLTVTSAQKNPTAFYLCASSWAGANSPLHFGNGTRLTVT.

This rearrangement joins TRBV7-2 to TRBJ1-5, with 7 bases that match TRBD1. V was clipped by 2 bases and J by 4 bases; unmatched bases: 5. The CDR3 loop spans 15 amino acids. From germline, CDR1 is SGHTA and CDR2 FQGNSA. CDR3 bases: TGTGCCAGCAGCTTAACGACAGGGTCAAATCAGCCCCAGCATTTT. As protein: CASSLTTGSNQPQHF.

The chain has TRBV5-1 and TRBJ1-2; the D is unclear. The germline gives CDR1 SGHRS, CDR2 YFSETQ. Trimming pared 3 bases from V and 5 bases from J, leaving 11 bases between. The CDR3 is made up of 13 amino acids. DNA for the CDR3: TGCGCCAGCAGCTCTGGGTCGGGGTATGGCTACACCTTC. As protein: CASSSGSGYGYTF. Combining the CDR3 with reference TRBV5-1 and TRBJ1-2 gives the whole variable domain KAGVTQTPRYLIKTRGQQVTLSCSPISGHRSVSWYQQTPGQGLQFLFEYFSETQRNKGNFPGRFSGRQFSNSRSEMNVSTLELGDSALYLCASSSGSGYGYTFGSGTRLTVV.

This rearrangement joins TRBV13 to TRBJ2-5; a weak D match, TRBD1 (5 bases). CDR1 and CDR2 (germline): PRHDT, FYEKMQ (reference sequence). V lost 2 bases and J lost 1, with 8 bases in between. The CDR3 runs to 14 residues. Here the CDR3 DNA reads TGTGCCAGCAGCTTAATGACAGCCCAAGAGACCCAGTACTTC. Its protein is CASSLMTAQETQYF.

The chain recombines TRBV5-1 with TRBJ2-3, with TRBD2 matching 8 bases. V shed 7 bases and J 0 bases; nucleotides not matched to a gene: 7. Germline values: CDR1 SGHRS, CDR2 YFSETQ. CDR3 length equals 15 residues. Written as DNA, the CDR3 is TGCGCCAGCTCCCGGGGGGGGAGTAGCACAGATACGCAGTATTTT. Its translation: CASSRGGSSTDTQYF.

J is TRBJ1-2 and V is TRBV9; D ambiguous. This CDR3 is built from 16 residues. Germline CDR1 and CDR2: SGDLS and YYNGEE. Trimming took 0 bases from V and 4 from J, leaving 16 bases between them. This chain's CDR3 is CASSVASAPKGYGYTF. CDR3 sequence (DNA): TGTGCCAGCAGCGTAGCTTCGGCCCCCAAAGGCTATGGCTACACCTTC.